The entry that follows covers one T cell receptor beta chain sequence. It lacks a known antigen. No much larger clonotype is one base removed from it; base qualities were not supplied. The protocol used for the library was the immunoSEQ multiplex PCR assay. The multiplex PCR relied on a mix of 60 forward primers for TCR Vbeta segments and 13 reverse primers for TCR Jbeta segments. The CDR3 region of rearranged TCR beta genes was amplified from genomic DNA by a multiplex PCR assay. The Illumina HiSeq System was used to sequence the amplified TCR beta libraries as 87-base-pair reads. For the original study's pipeline: A later analysis tallied tens of millions of unique TCR beta chains across the 700 or so repertoires, and approximately 11 million of those chains were shared by two or more donors. A nearest-neighbor algorithm error-corrected the raw reads and collapsed the reads into unique sequences, merging closely related sequences to remove PCR and sequencing errors. V, D and J gene segments were assigned by aligning CDR3 sequences to IMGT reference sequences. For a sequence to be retained, a match of at least six nucleotides was required to both a V gene segment and a J gene segment. A rearrangement was called productive if the CDR3 had no stop codons and remained in frame with V and J, and every other rearrangement was called non-productive. CDR3 was defined according to IMGT convention as the region running from the second conserved V-encoded cysteine to the conserved J-encoded phenylalanine. Sequences without an unambiguous match to a single V gene segment were excluded from the earlier analysis of several hundred of the donors. In an earlier analysis of around 600 of the donors, V segments were called functional above 56.7% productive rearrangements and were called segregating when the between-donor standard deviation exceeded 5%. A statistical classification framework was built for diagnosing cytomegalovirus status from the catalog of TCR beta chain sequences. In a later analysis, V and J genes were assigned by comparing TCR nucleotide sequences against IMGT/GENE-DB human TR gene sequences. The TCRdist pipeline was used in a later analysis to assign CDR3 sequences and most-parsimonious VDJ recombination scenarios. A later analysis defined each TCR beta chain by its CDR3 amino acid sequence plus V-gene family, and excluded reads lacking a unique V-gene family. To address suspected cross-contamination and a sequencing artifact, a later analysis removed a few hundred highly shared, low-generation-probability nucleotide sequences. A later analysis calculated a clonal expansion index for each public chain from normalized within-repertoire ranks of inferred template counts. In a later analysis, generation probabilities were computed using a VDJ recombination model fitted to out-of-frame rearrangements, and the results were checked against IGoR. In a later analysis, hypergeometric tests were used to score TCR-TCR, TCR-HLA and TCR-CMV co-occurrence, with a repertoire-size bias correction applied to TCR pairs. To estimate false discovery rates, a later analysis permuted the HLA or CMV assignments 20 times. In a later analysis, co-occurring TCRs were grouped using DBSCAN, with TCRdist sequence similarity added in when clustering inside HLA-allele-positive subsets. For co-occurrence clustering, repertoires with fewer than 30,000 or more than 120,000 public chains were excluded, along with 5 or 6 repertoires with anomalous nucleotide sharing. Held by TCRdb, this immuneACCESS table contains in-frame sequences only and omits some clones. Under half of the omission traces to an unresolved V gene where checked; the cause of the rest is unknown. V, J and clone size were drawn from that table, and D and trimming were deduced from the DNA. This sample holds around 150,000 clones; about 70% were observed only once. Together, the top ten hold about 3.1% of the sample.

The source of the sample is a study of cytomegalovirus exposure and HLA in healthy donors (dated by TCRdb to 2016 to 2017). For the wider study: In an earlier analysis of some 550 of the donors, around 290 Gb of sequence data and 117 million unique TCR beta sequences from roughly 180 million T cells were reported. An early release that covered several hundred HLA-typed donors contained approximately 300 gigabases of sequencing data and some 87 million unique TCR sequences. The number of donors typed differed by locus, with roughly 620-640 for A, B, C, DRB1 and DQB1, around 500 for DQA1, some 570 for DPA1, and about 450 for DPB1. The study was designed to test whether signatures of past pathogen exposure could be identified by cataloging public T cell receptors. Every discovery cohort repertoire had been produced on one sequencing platform. The later analysis used no new phenotypic data to find candidate immune exposures, relying instead on TCR beta sequences and their occurrence across donors. Both class I and class II loci were covered by HLA typing, at four-digit resolution. Because of strong linkage in the cohort, five DR-DQ haplotypes were treated as single units for association and clustering. Donor age, sex, ethnicity and CMV serostatus were compiled together with the repertoire data. The T cell repertoires of several hundred subjects were profiled by immunosequencing and related to cytomegalovirus serostatus. Along with the roughly 670-subject first cohort, a separate validation cohort of some 130 different subjects was used. The study combined high-throughput TCR immunosequencing, statistical association of individual TCRs with disease status, and machine learning to predict cytomegalovirus infection status. To study patterns of TCR occurrence, a later analysis re-analyzed previously published TCR beta repertoires from 500 to 850 donors and added high-resolution HLA genotyping. Across approximately 400 genotyped donors of the cohort, an average of approximately 240,000 unique TCR beta nucleotide sequences per donor were sequenced, and about a sixth of those sequences were non-productive. A later genetic analysis used genome-wide SNP genotypes for 398 of the 666 donors, treating that subset as a discovery cohort. An earlier analysis of 587 of the donors used high-throughput TCR beta sequencing to judge whether each TCR beta V gene segment behaved as functional or pseudogenic. Of the roughly 410 genotyped donors, more than 75% were placed in the genetic ancestry cluster associated with self-reported Caucasian donors. Overall study outcomes, separate from this receptor: According to a later genetic analysis, donors in an Asian-associated ancestry cluster had fewer N-insertions in productive TCRs than the approximately 630-donor mean. Cytomegalovirus status was reported to be diagnosed by the classifier with high specificity and sensitivity in both the original and validation cohorts. Most TCR sequences were seen in very few donors, while some public TCRs were found in many individuals. Immune exposure information for the cohort was limited to CMV serostatus. Because the 87-base-pair reads could not distinguish some IMGT-functional V segments, including TRBV6-2 and TRBV6-3, those segments were excluded. An association between a missense DCLRE1C variant and V-gene and J-gene trimming of TCR beta chains was found in a later genetic analysis and replicated in an independent cohort. Specific HLA alleles were associated with over 15,000 TCR beta sequences at a false discovery rate of 0.05 in a later analysis. A group of highly shared sequence variants was considered likely to be a technical artifact of the sequencing pipeline. In vitro tests confirmed that a few of the cytomegalovirus-associated TCR beta chains recognize cytomegalovirus antigens. The study gave a list of 150 to 200 TCR beta chains associated with cytomegalovirus. A later analysis found that TCR association rates varied across HLA loci, with DRB1 alleles showing the most associated TCRs and HLA-C alleles the fewest. Broadly in line with IMGT annotations, most TCR beta V segments showed up in productive rearrangements about 87% or about 30% of the time in an earlier analysis of 587 of the donors. It was suggested by the authors that the approach could potentially be generalized to other disease states and immunological phenotypes. In a later analysis, several top co-occurrence clusters were reported to appear linked to parvovirus B19, influenza, CMV and Epstein-Barr virus. Only TCR beta chains were sequenced in this cohort, and the absence of alpha or paired-chain data limited detectable features. A further reported finding was that TCR beta sequences accurately predicted the HLA-A and HLA-B alleles for most subjects in the first cohort. In a later analysis, HLA-associated TCR beta chains showed more clonal expansion and lower generation probabilities than non-associated chains that were equally common. Correlated functional status among segregating V segments might be attributable to linkage disequilibrium, but an unknown experimental factor could not be ruled out. Because counts were too low, 15 or so rarely observed V segments, including chromosome 9 orphons, were excluded from the earlier analysis of some 540 of the donors. A later analysis found that most CMV-associated TCR beta chains appeared HLA-restricted, with HLA associations seemingly driven largely by CMV exposure. HLA typing was unavailable for some donors at each locus, so association tests used only the typed subset. Sequencing depth was assumed to be roughly uniform across donors in the presence/absence analyses, though that assumption may not hold. When HLA alleles, especially DR and DQ, strongly co-occurred, TCR associations were difficult to assign to individual alleles.

For CDR1 and CDR2, the germline V gene lists MGHRA and YSYEKL. Its CDR3 holds 13 amino acids, cysteine through phenylalanine. Of the read, only the CDR3 DNA is kept; its 39 bases are in frame from base 1. V ends up 5 bases short and J 5 bases short, with an unmatched junction base count of 4. The cohort comprised some 700 healthy bone marrow donors. Cohort members were all nominally healthy when sampled, although unrecorded immune exposures were likely present. The donor was CMV seronegative and belonged to the group of several hundred seronegative cohort members. Each donor provided a peripheral blood sample, and peripheral blood mononuclear cells were used for TCR beta sequencing. The Qiagen DNeasy Blood Extraction Kit was used to extract genomic DNA from the blood cell samples.

The clonotype was recovered from a male donor in good health and CMV-seronegative. This chain is built from TRBV4-1 and TRBJ2-3, and TRBD1 aligns with 7 junction nucleotides. The sample taken for sequencing was PBMCs. The nucleotide sequence is TGCGCCAGCAGCTACCGACAGGGAGATACGCAGTATTTT. Its product reads: CASSYRQGDTQYF.